What follows describes a single T cell receptor (beta chain). The target antigen is unknown. The data stem from a study of CD8 T cells in ankylosing spondylitis. Study-level points and caveats: Reports say disease-linked clones showed up significantly more in matched ankylosing spondylitis synovial fluid. Among TCR beta sequences, a motif of several highly homologous variants appeared characteristic of ankylosing spondylitis blood.

TCRdb passed the 5' RACE reads through MiXCR, listing each CDR3 protein once. Here the sample spans 250,000 to 300,000 distinct CDR3 sequences, around 20% being singletons. The V gene lost 6 bases and the J gene lost 4 bases, with 14 bases spanning the gap. The CDR3 spans 14 residues. Germline CDR1 and CDR2: MNHEY and SMNVEV (reference sequence). Specimen: blood, either unsorted or a sorted T cell fraction (not recorded which). The origin of this receptor is a male donor with ankylosing spondylitis or in good health (not recorded which). The rearrangement links TRBV27 to TRBJ2-3, with a weak D call TRBD1 (6 bases). CDR3 bases: TGTGCCAGCAGCTATCAGGGGAACCCAGATACGCAGTATTTT. This translates into CASSYQGNPDTQYF.